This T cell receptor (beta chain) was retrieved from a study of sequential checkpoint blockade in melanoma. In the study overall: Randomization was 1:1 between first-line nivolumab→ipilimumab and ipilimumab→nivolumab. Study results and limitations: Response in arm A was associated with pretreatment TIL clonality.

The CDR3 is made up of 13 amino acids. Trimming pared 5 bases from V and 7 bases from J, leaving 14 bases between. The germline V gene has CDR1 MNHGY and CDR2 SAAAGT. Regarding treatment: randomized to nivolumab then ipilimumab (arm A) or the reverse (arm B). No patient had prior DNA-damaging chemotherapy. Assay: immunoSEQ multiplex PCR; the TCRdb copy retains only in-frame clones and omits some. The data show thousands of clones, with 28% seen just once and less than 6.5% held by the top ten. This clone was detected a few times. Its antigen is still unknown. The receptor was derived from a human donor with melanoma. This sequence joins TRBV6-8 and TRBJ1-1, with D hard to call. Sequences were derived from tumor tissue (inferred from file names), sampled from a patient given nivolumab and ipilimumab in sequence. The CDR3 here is CASSDHGLCEAFF. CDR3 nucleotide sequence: TGTGCCAGCAGTGACCATGGACTGTGTGAAGCTTTCTTT.